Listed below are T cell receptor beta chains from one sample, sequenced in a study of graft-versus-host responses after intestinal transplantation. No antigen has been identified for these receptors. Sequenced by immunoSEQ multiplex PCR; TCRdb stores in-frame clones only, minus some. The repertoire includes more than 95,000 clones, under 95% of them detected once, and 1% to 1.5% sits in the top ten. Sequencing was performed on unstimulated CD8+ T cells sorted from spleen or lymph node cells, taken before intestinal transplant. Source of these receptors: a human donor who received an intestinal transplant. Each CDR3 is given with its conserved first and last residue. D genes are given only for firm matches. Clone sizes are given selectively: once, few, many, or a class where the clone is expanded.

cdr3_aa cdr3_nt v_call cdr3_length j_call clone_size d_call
CSGTGYQETQYF TGCAGCGGTACGGGGTACCAAGAGACCCAGTACTTC TRBV29-1 12 TRBJ2-5 . .
CASATQPREQYF TGTGCCAGCGCGACCCAACCGAGAGAGCAGTACTTC TRBV2 12 TRBJ2-7 . .
CASSLGGYHQETQYF TGTGCCAGCAGCTTAGGGGGATACCACCAAGAGACCCAGTACTTC TRBV7-6 15 TRBJ2-5 . .
CASSGGLGGYEQYF TGCGCCAGCAGCGGGGGACTAGGCGGGTACGAGCAGTACTTC TRBV5-1 14 TRBJ2-7 . TRBD2
CASSSNMYNYGYTF TGTGCCAGCAGTTCCAACATGTATAACTATGGCTACACCTTC TRBV27 14 TRBJ1-2 . .
CAGTLGGQVPSNTEAFF TGTGCCGGGACGCTTGGGGGACAGGTCCCTTCGAACACTGAAGCTTTCTTT TRBV7-9 17 TRBJ1-1 . TRBD1
CASRGQHPASNTEAFF TGTGCCAGCAGAGGACAGCACCCTGCAAGCAACACTGAAGCTTTCTTT TRBV5-4 16 TRBJ1-1 . .
CASSSRETQYF TGTGCCAGCAGCTCCCGAGAGACCCAGTACTTC TRBV7-9 11 TRBJ2-5 . .
CASSQAPVQAEAFF TGCGCCAGCAGCCAAGCCCCGGTTCAGGCAGAAGCTTTCTTT TRBV4-1 14 TRBJ1-1 . .
CASSVGGRGEETQYF TGTGCCAGCAGCGTAGGGGGGCGGGGGGAAGAGACCCAGTACTTC TRBV9 15 TRBJ2-5 . TRBD2
CSVRVEGTQYF TGCAGCGTTCGGGTTGAGGGTACGCAGTATTTT TRBV29-1 11 TRBJ2-3 . .
CASSRSPGELFF TGTGCCAGCAGCAGGAGTCCCGGGGAGCTGTTTTTT TRBV6-5 12 TRBJ2-2 . .
CASSDFVAGGYTDTIYF TGTGCCAGCAGTGATTTTGTTGCAGGGGGCTATACAGACACCATATATTTT TRBV6-1 17 TRBJ1-3 . TRBD1
CASSPPSQVEQYF TGTGCCAGCTCACCACCAAGTCAGGTCGAGCAGTACTTC TRBV18 13 TRBJ2-7 . .
CASSLRGGGPQETQYF TGTGCCAGCAGCTTGAGGGGCGGGGGACCCCAAGAGACCCAGTACTTC TRBV5-4 16 TRBJ2-5 . TRBD2
CASSPRDRLNTEAFF TGTGCCAGCAGCCCCAGGGACAGACTGAACACTGAAGCTTTCTTT TRBV7-8 15 TRBJ1-1 . TRBD1
CASRVTLSPTYEQYF TGTGCCAGCAGAGTGACGCTCAGTCCGACCTACGAGCAGTACTTC TRBV2 15 TRBJ2-7 . .
CASSLAPLGGGDGNIQYF TGTGCCAGCAGTTTAGCCCCTCTTGGCGGGGGAGATGGGAACATTCAGTACTTC TRBV27 18 TRBJ2-4 . TRBD2
CASSYGAGGSYNEQFF TGTGCCAGCAGTTACGGGGCAGGGGGCTCCTACAATGAGCAGTTCTTC TRBV6-5 16 TRBJ2-1 . TRBD1
CASSVRWETNEKLFF TGTGCCAGCAGCGTGAGATGGGAGACTAATGAAAAACTGTTTTTT TRBV5-6 15 TRBJ1-4 . .
CASSAGSRAHNEQFF TGTGCCAGCAGCGCCGGGAGTAGGGCCCACAATGAGCAGTTCTTC TRBV13 15 TRBJ2-1 . .
CASSGEGRNYGYTF TGTGCCAGCAGCGGGGAGGGGAGGAACTATGGCTACACCTTC TRBV5-6 14 TRBJ1-2 . .
CASSERASNTGELFF TGTGCCAGCAGTGAAAGGGCATCGAACACCGGGGAGCTGTTTTTT TRBV2 15 TRBJ2-2 . .
CSATLPALAAYEQYF TGCAGCGCGACGCTCCCGGCACTAGCGGCCTACGAGCAGTACTTC TRBV29-1 15 TRBJ2-7 . TRBD2
CASSQGAGDYEQYF TGCGCCAGCAGCCAAGGGGCAGGGGACTACGAGCAGTACTTC TRBV4-1 14 TRBJ2-7 once .
CASSLGLSGGALDEQFF TGTGCCAGCAGCTTAGGACTTAGCGGGGGGGCCCTCGATGAGCAGTTCTTC TRBV7-6 17 TRBJ2-1 once TRBD2
CASSRGTFEKLFF TGTGCCAGCAGTCGGGGTACGTTTGAAAAACTGTTTTTT TRBV2 13 TRBJ1-4 . .
CASSDPGNTEAFF TGTGCCAGCAGCGACCCAGGGAACACTGAAGCTTTCTTT TRBV5-4 13 TRBJ1-1 . .
CATSGASRSGYTF TGTGCCACCAGCGGCGCCTCAAGGTCTGGCTACACCTTC TRBV15 13 TRBJ1-2 . .
CAFPSGGAWGELFF TGTGCCTTTCCTAGCGGGGGAGCCTGGGGGGAGCTGTTTTTT TRBV30 14 TRBJ2-2 . TRBD2
CAWSPTGGAEQFF TGTGCCTGGAGCCCGACAGGGGGCGCGGAGCAGTTCTTC TRBV30 13 TRBJ2-1 . TRBD1
CASSMGDEGTEAFF TGTGCCAGTAGTATGGGGGATGAGGGCACTGAAGCTTTCTTT TRBV19 14 TRBJ1-1 . .
CATRETDTQYF TGTGCCACCCGGGAGACAGATACGCAGTATTTT TRBV6-6 11 TRBJ2-3 . .
CASSSVEGSYGYTF TGTGCCAGCAGCTCAGTTGAGGGGAGCTATGGCTACACCTTC TRBV7-9 14 TRBJ1-2 . .
CASSHPRSAETYGYTF TGCGCCAGCAGCCATCCGCGCTCAGCAGAGACCTATGGCTACACCTTC TRBV4-1 16 TRBJ1-2 . .
CASSYATGANVLTF TGTGCCAGCAGTTACGCTACTGGGGCCAACGTCCTGACTTTC TRBV6-5 14 TRBJ2-6 . .
CASSLDRSYEQYF TGCGCCAGCAGCCTGGACAGGTCCTACGAGCAGTACTTC TRBV4-1 13 TRBJ2-7 . TRBD1
CASSLSYNEQFF TGCGCCAGCAGTCTCTCATACAATGAGCAGTTCTTC TRBV5-1 12 TRBJ2-1 . .
CASSLGRLDRNEQFF TGCGCCAGCAGCTTGGGAAGGTTGGATAGGAATGAGCAGTTCTTC TRBV5-1 15 TRBJ2-1 once .
CASSEMGGADNEQFF TGCGCCAGCAGTGAAATGGGGGGGGCGGACAATGAGCAGTTCTTC TRBV10-2 15 TRBJ2-1 . .
CASSLGSLGGQPQHF TGTGCCAGCAGCTTAGGGTCTTTAGGGGGTCAGCCCCAGCATTTT TRBV13 15 TRBJ1-5 . .
CASTGPETGNTIYF TGTGCCAGCACGGGACCGGAGACTGGAAACACCATATATTTT TRBV7-9 14 TRBJ1-3 . .
CASSNSYEQYF TGCGCCAGCAGCAACTCCTACGAGCAGTACTTC TRBV5-1 11 TRBJ2-7 . .
CASSGTRDSDDQYF TGTGCCAGCAGTGGCACACGGGATTCGGATGACCAGTACTTC TRBV6-1 14 TRBJ2-5 . .
CASSLLSGRETQYF TGTGCCAGCAGCTTATTGTCTGGCCGAGAGACCCAGTACTTC TRBV7-8 14 TRBJ2-5 . .
CASGQRSTDTQYF TGTGCCAGCGGTCAGAGGAGCACAGATACGCAGTATTTT TRBV6-6 13 TRBJ2-3 . .
CASSSRAGSSTDTQYF TGTGCCAGCAGTTCCCGAGCGGGCTCTAGCACAGATACGCAGTATTTT TRBV6-5 16 TRBJ2-3 . .
CASSPQRGGETQYF TGTGCCAGCAGTCCACAGCGGGGTGGGGAGACCCAGTACTTC TRBV6-5 14 TRBJ2-5 . TRBD2
CASSEARLAGPAPF TGTGCCAGCAGTGAGGCGAGATTAGCGGGGCCAGCTCCCTTC TRBV6-1 14 TRBJ2-7 . TRBD2
CASSLARGSYEQYF TGTGCCAGCAGCTTAGCAAGGGGGTCCTACGAGCAGTACTTC TRBV7-9 14 TRBJ2-7 . .
CASSRTEAFYEQYF TGTGCCAGCAGCCGGACGGAGGCCTTCTACGAGCAGTACTTC TRBV7-9 14 TRBJ2-7 . .
CSVVNDGELFF TGCAGCGTGGTCAACGACGGGGAGCTGTTTTTT TRBV29-1 11 TRBJ2-2 . .
CASSPTSGGTDTQYF TGCGCCAGCAGCCCCACTAGCGGGGGCACAGATACGCAGTATTTT TRBV4-1 15 TRBJ2-3 . TRBD2
CASSDQGATDTQYF TGTGCCAGCAGCGACCAGGGGGCCACGGATACGCAGTATTTT TRBV11-2 14 TRBJ2-3 . TRBD1
CASSYSAPSLNTEAFF TGTGCCAGCAGTTACTCGGCACCCTCCCTGAACACTGAAGCTTTCTTT TRBV6-5 16 TRBJ1-1 . .
CASSVHGGETDTQYF TGTGCCAGCAGCGTACATGGCGGGGAAACAGATACGCAGTATTTT TRBV9 15 TRBJ2-3 . .
CASSPGTEGRDTQYF TGTGCCAGCTCACCGGGGACTGAGGGACGCGATACGCAGTATTTT TRBV18 15 TRBJ2-3 . .
CSVESEGAGTGELFF TGCAGCGTTGAAAGCGAGGGGGCCGGCACCGGGGAGCTGTTTTTT TRBV29-1 15 TRBJ2-2 . TRBD1
CASSQGSVQYF TGCGCCAGCAGCCAAGGGAGTGTTCAGTACTTC TRBV4-1 11 TRBJ2-4 . .
CASREGKFPYEQYF TGCGCCAGCAGAGAAGGGAAGTTCCCCTACGAGCAGTACTTC TRBV5-1 14 TRBJ2-7 once .